This T cell receptor (beta chain) was profiled in a study of CD4 T cells in relation to SARS-CoV-2 and coronaviruses. CD4 enrichment then naive enrichment separated naive from memory CD4+ cells. Sequencing used immunoSEQ multiplex PCR; TCRdb keeps in-frame clones, though not all of them. The repertoire includes about 38,000 clones, roughly 90% of them detected once, and approximately 8.8% sits in the top ten. The CDR3 is 15 amino acids. The germline V and J ends were trimmed by 1 base and 6 bases, with 11 bases remaining between them. CDR1 is SGHRS, CDR2 YFSETQ, per germline. As concerns this clone: Its antigen is currently unknown. Other DNA sequences within the sample encode an identical CDR3.

General observations from the study: The cross-reactivity analysis covered only spike protein, not other viral proteins. Samples before the pandemic and after infection were not matched within any donor.

The chain joins TRBV5-1 to TRBJ1-6; D call uncertain. Sequenced sample: memory CD4+ T cells from PBMCs. This receptor was identified in an adult with COVID-19. The CDR3 protein is CASSLYGEGNSPLHF. In DNA, the CDR3 is TGCGCCAGCAGCTTGTATGGGGAAGGTAATTCACCCCTCCACTTT.